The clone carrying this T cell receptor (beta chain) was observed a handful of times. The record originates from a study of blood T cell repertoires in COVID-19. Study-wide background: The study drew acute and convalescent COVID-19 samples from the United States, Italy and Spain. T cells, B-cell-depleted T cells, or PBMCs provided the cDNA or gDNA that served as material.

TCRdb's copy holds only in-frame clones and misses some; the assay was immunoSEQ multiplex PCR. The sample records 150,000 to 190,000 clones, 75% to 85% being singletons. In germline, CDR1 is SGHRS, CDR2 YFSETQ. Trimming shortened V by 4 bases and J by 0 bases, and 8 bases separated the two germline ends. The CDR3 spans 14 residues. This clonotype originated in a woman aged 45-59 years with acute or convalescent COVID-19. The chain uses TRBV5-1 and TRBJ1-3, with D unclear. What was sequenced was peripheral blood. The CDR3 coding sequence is TGCGCCAGCAGCCCAGGAAACTCTGGAAACACCATATATTTT. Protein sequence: CASSPGNSGNTIYF.